This passage covers 2 T cell receptor beta chains from one sample sequenced in a study of blood T cell repertoires in COVID-19. Sequenced by immunoSEQ multiplex PCR; TCRdb stores in-frame clones only, minus some. Of 100,000 or so clones listed, 70% to 90% are singletons. Material for sequencing was peripheral blood. The source of these receptors is a human donor in a cohort sampled during active COVID-19.

This clone appeared once. The J gene is TRBJ1-1, the V gene TRBV7-6; 8 bases map to TRBD1. From germline, CDR1 is SGHVS and CDR2 FNYEAQ. The CDR3 sequence is 16 residues long. The V gene end was trimmed by 5 bases and the J gene end by 3 bases; junction bases not matched to a gene: 11. The CDR3 loop is CASSLGQGAGYTEAFF. The CDR3 DNA reads as TGTGCCAGCAGCCTTGGGCAGGGGGCGGGTTACACTGAAGCTTTCTTT.

The V gene is TRBV6-5, the J gene TRBJ1-1; no clear D gene. Germline lookup yields CDR1 MNHEY and CDR2 SVGAGI. Deletions cut 6 bases from V and 1 base from J, with 9 bases between. The CDR3 spans 13 residues. As DNA, the CDR3 is TGTGCCAGCAGCGATCAGGCGAACACTGAAGCTTTCTTT. It is translated as CASSDQANTEAFF.